This T cell receptor (beta chain) was identified during a study of tumor and adjacent non-tumor tissue in lung cancer. As for this clonotype: This could be a read error, since a much larger clone is one nucleotide away.

Germline V gene data show CDR1 as SEHNR and CDR2 as FQNEAQ (reference sequence). The CDR3 loop spans 12 amino acids. No cell sorting was done before RNA was extracted from the tissue. This non-tumor lung sample came from over 3 cm beyond the tumor edge. The library came from three nested PCR rounds adapted from ARM-PCR protocols. TCRdb passed the multiplex PCR reads through MiXCR, listing each CDR3 protein once. The data hold 90,000 to 110,000 distinct CDR3 sequences, with 62% observed a single time. What was sequenced was distant non-tumor lung tissue. The origin of this receptor is a man in his 60s with non-small cell lung cancer. The chain joins TRBV7-9 to TRBJ2-2, with D possibly being TRBD2 (5 bases). The chain's CDR3 is CVSSLLAGELFF. The CDR3 DNA is TGTGTCAGCAGCTTACTAGCCGGGGAGCTGTTTTTT.